This record covers a single T cell receptor (beta chain). Its antigen is undetermined. The CDR3 contains 15 residues. CDR1 and CDR2 from the germline V gene are SGDLS and YYNGEE. Trimming removed 1 base at V and 4 bases at J, with 11 bases between. The source of the sample is a study of T cell responses to AZD1222 COVID-19 vaccine. Produced via immunoSEQ multiplex PCR; TCRdb's table is partial and in-frame only. The sample has over 150,000 clones, approximately 86% seen once. Findings and caveats of the study: Repertoire sampling happened only post peak T cell response. Reportedly, nearly half of unique spike TCRs recognized epitopes outside B.1.351/B.1.1.7 mutations.

The rearrangement joins TRBV9 to TRBJ1-4; the D gene is possibly TRBD1 (5 bases). The sequence was collected from an adult who received the AZD1222 COVID-19 vaccine. Source: peripheral blood, taken 28 days after the second AZD1222 dose. The CDR3 loop is CASSVTDQGNEKLFF. The CDR3 DNA sequence: TGTGCCAGCAGCGTAACCGATCAGGGTAATGAAAAACTGTTTTTT.